These 15 T cell receptor beta chains were sequenced from one sample in a study of cytomegalovirus exposure and HLA in healthy donors. Use of 60 Vbeta and 13 Jbeta primers characterized the PCR. The assay was immunoSEQ multiplex PCR, and TCRdb's table has in-frame clones only and misses some. The profile shows about 200,000 clones, over 75% of them singletons. The sequenced material came from PBMCs. Receptor source: a male donor in good health and CMV-seronegative.

V is TRBV6-5 and J is TRBJ1-1; 7 bases line up with TRBD1. The CDR3 runs 14 residues. Looked up from germline, CDR1 is MNHEY and CDR2 is SVGAGI. Trimming removed 6 bases from V and 7 bases from J; junction bases left unmatched: 11. CDR3 amino acids: CASSLSFGTDEAFF. The DNA of the CDR3 is TGTGCCAGCAGCCTCAGTTTCGGGACAGATGAAGCTTTCTTT.

The genes are TRBV27 and TRBJ2-7, with 10 bases that match TRBD2. This CDR3 is 15 amino acids long. CDR1 and CDR2 (germline): MNHEY, SMNVEV (reference sequence). The V gene end was trimmed by 5 bases and the J gene end by 3 bases; junction bases not matched to a gene: 7. CDR3 sequence: CASSIPGTSVYEQYF. The CDR3 nucleotides are TGTGCCAGCAGTATCCCCGGGACTAGCGTCTACGAGCAGTACTTC.

The CDR3 here is CASSTSTQGYTGELFF. CDR3 DNA sequence: TGTGCCAGCAGTACCTCCACCCAGGGTTACACCGGGGAGCTGTTTTTT. The rearrangement links TRBV25-1 to TRBJ2-2; tentative D call: TRBD1 (5 bases). The length of the CDR3 is 16 residues. Germline V gene data show CDR1 as MGHDK and CDR2 as SYGVNS. Deletions cut 5 bases from V and 3 bases from J, with 16 bases between.

This rearrangement joins TRBV7-8 to TRBJ2-7; possible D gene TRBD2, 7 bases. V dropped 1 base and J dropped 6 bases, with 10 bases sitting between them. The germline CDR1 and CDR2 sequences are SGHVS and FQNEAQ. This CDR3 is built from 13 residues. The CDR3 reads CASSLGEGGEQYF. The CDR3 nucleotides read TGTGCCAGCAGCTTAGGGGAGGGGGGCGAGCAGTACTTC.

The chain has TRBV7-3 and TRBJ1-2, with TRBD1 matching 7 bases. The junction had 4 bases not matched to a gene; V was cut back by 2 bases and J by 7 bases. CDR3 length: 13 residues. Germline V CDR1 and CDR2: SGHTA, FQGTGA. CDR3 protein: CASSLGTVAGYTF. CDR3 DNA: TGTGCCAGCAGCTTAGGGACAGTTGCTGGCTACACCTTC.

J is TRBJ2-7 and V is TRBV9; TRBD1 might be the D (5 bases). CDR1 and CDR2 (germline): SGDLS, YYNGEE. There are 16 residues in the CDR3. V lost 1 base and J 4 bases, leaving 18 bases between the germline ends. In nucleotides, the CDR3 is TGTGCCAGCAGCGTAAGCAGGAACCAGACAGTTTACGAGCAGTACTTC. Its translation is CASSVSRNQTVYEQYF.

As DNA, the CDR3 is TGCGCCAGCAGCTTGGGGGGACAACGAGGGGAGCAGTACTTC. Translating it yields CASSLGGQRGEQYF. The chain couples TRBV5-1 to TRBJ2-7; weak D call: TRBD1 (6 bases). The V and J ends lost 0 bases and 7 bases respectively, with 14 bases between them. This CDR3 has 14 amino acids. In germline, CDR1 is SGHRS, CDR2 YFSETQ.

The sample holds a few counts of this clone. Written as DNA, the CDR3 is TGTGCCAGCAGTGGGACAGCTAAGAACACTGAAGCTTTCTTT. Amino acids: CASSGTAKNTEAFF. This chain connects TRBV6-1 to TRBJ1-1, with D possibly TRBD1 on 6 matching bases. This CDR3 region has 14 residues. The germline gives CDR1 MNHNS, CDR2 SASEGT. The V end lost 4 bases, the J end lost 1 base, and 10 bases lay between the germline ends.

This clone appeared once. This sequence joins TRBV5-6 and TRBJ1-5; D remains ambiguous. The germline CDR1 and CDR2 sequences are SGHDT and YYEEEE. V was cut by 0 bases and J by 0 bases, with 7 bases left in between. The CDR3 covers 15 residues. CDR3 bases: TGTGCCAGCAGCTTGGGAGAGAGTAGCAATCAGCCCCAGCATTTT. This sequence encodes CASSLGESSNQPQHF.

Points on this clone: One end of the junction is discordant with germline, which a read error may explain. The same CDR3 arises from other DNA sequences in this sample as well. The CDR3 nucleotides read TGCGCCAGCAGCTTGGGGGGCCAGAGCATTTCCTATGAGCAGTACTTC. Its protein is CASSLGGQSISYEQYF. The chain is built from TRBV5-1 and TRBJ2-7; tentatively, D is TRBD1 (5 bases). In germline, CDR1 is SGHRS, CDR2 YFSETQ. This CDR3 comprises 16 residues. Combining the CDR3 with reference TRBV5-1 and TRBJ2-7 gives the whole variable domain KAGVTQTPRYLIKTRGQQVTLSCSPISGHRSVSWYQQTPGQGLQFLFEYFSETQRNKGNFPGRFSGRQFSNSRSEMNVSTLELGDSALYLCASSLGGQSISYEQYFGPGTRLTVT.

This clone was seen just once. The chain recombines TRBV5-1 with TRBJ2-5; perhaps TRBD2 as D (6 bases). This CDR3 is built from 16 residues. V lost 1 base and J 2 bases, leaving 15 bases between the germline ends. Germline CDR1 and CDR2: SGHRS and YFSETQ. The DNA of the CDR3 is TGCGCCAGCAGCTTGCCGATTCCGGGAGATCAAGAGACCCAGTACTTC. Translating it yields CASSLPIPGDQETQYF.

CDR3: CASSRDRDTGELFF. In DNA form, the CDR3 reads TGTGCCAGCAGCCGGGACAGGGACACCGGGGAGCTGTTTTTT. V is TRBV2 and J is TRBJ2-2; 9 bases are shared with TRBD1. This CDR3 comprises 14 residues. After removal of 6 bases from V and 3 bases from J, the junction contained 2 bases not matched to a gene. Germline lookup yields CDR1 SNHLY and CDR2 FYNNEI.

This clone was detected only a few times. V usage is TRBV7-9 and J usage is TRBJ2-1; 10 bases line up with TRBD1. V was pared by 6 bases and J by 4 bases, with 6 bases of the junction left unmatched. Per germline, CDR1 SEHNR and CDR2 FQNEAQ (reference sequence). The CDR3 is 15 amino acids. The CDR3: CASSPGTGEYNEQFF. CDR3 DNA: TGTGCCAGCAGTCCCGGGACAGGGGAATACAATGAGCAGTTCTTC.

V gene TRBV19 combines with J gene TRBJ2-3; D uncertain. Germline V gene sequence: CDR1 LNHDA, CDR2 SQIVND (reference sequence). The CDR3 sequence is 14 residues long. V was cut by 3 bases and J by 2 bases, with 9 bases left in between. The CDR3 region has the DNA TGTGCCAGTAGTATCGGTAGAGACACAGATACGCAGTATTTT. Translated, it gives CASSIGRDTDTQYF.

The chain carries TRBV7-8 and TRBJ2-5; D unclear. The CDR3 runs to 12 residues. Germline CDR1 and CDR2: SGHVS and FQNEAQ. The V and J ends lost 4 bases and 2 bases respectively, with 5 bases between them. The CDR3 protein is CASSSVQETQYF. The CDR3 coding sequence is TGTGCCAGCAGCTCTGTTCAAGAGACCCAGTACTTC.